This T cell receptor (beta chain) was identified during a study of shared clonotypes between healthy human individuals. Study-level findings and limits: Sample collection involved blood only; tissue repertoires are likely different.

In its sample, this clone was seen a few times. What it binds is unknown. Trimming stripped 0 bases from V and 5 bases from J, with 16 bases between. The CDR3 runs 16 residues. Germline V lookup: CDR1 MNHEY, CDR2 SVGAGI. Donors included only healthy HIV-negative adults lacking recent acute infections or vaccinations. Source study methods: ImmunoSEQ supplied junction-only sequences lacking quality scores, so filtering was different. Repertoires were generated with immunoSEQ multiplex PCR, while TCRdb's copy carries only in-frame clones and drops some. Clone size and V and J calls were adopted from that table, with D and trimming inferred from the DNA. The data hold about 480,000 clones, with around 79% observed a single time.

The sequencing sample was made of PBMCs. V usage is TRBV6-5 and J usage is TRBJ2-5; D not certain. The clonotype was recovered from a woman aged 40 to 49 in good health. Some clones in this sample may be carry-over from other donors' samples. Written as DNA, the CDR3 is TGTGCCAGCAGTTACTCAAGGTGGACCCCCCTGGAGACCCAGTACTTC. Protein product: CASSYSRWTPLETQYF.